Listed here is a single TCR beta chain. Its matching antigen is unknown. Method: immunoSEQ multiplex PCR; TCRdb's copy keeps in-frame clones and lacks some. In the table there are 180,000 or so clones, over 80% of which are singletons. This sample stems from a study of T cell responses to AZD1222 COVID-19 vaccine. Broader study findings: Females outnumbered males among donors, who were mostly white British; clonal diversity was possibly underestimated. Only a handful of AZD1222 recipients, roughly six in all, had baseline seropositivity. Two AZD1222 administrations were followed by greater Spike-specific TCR breadth and depth.

V was pared by 3 bases and J by 7 bases, with 15 bases between. Germline-derived CDR1 and CDR2 are SGHTA and FQGNSA. This CDR3 is 15 amino acids long. The chain employs TRBV7-2 and TRBJ1-4; perhaps TRBD1 as D (5 bases). This material consisted of peripheral blood, taken 28 days after the second dose of the MenACWY control vaccine. This TCR was sampled from an adult who received the MenACWY meningococcal vaccine as a control. The CDR3 loop reads CASSLARGQGEKLFF. CDR3 DNA sequence: TGTGCCAGCAGCTTGGCTCGAGGACAAGGTGAAAAACTGTTTTTT.